The 24 T cell receptor beta chains reported below all come from one sample, sequenced in a study of T cell responses to AZD1222 COVID-19 vaccine. Assay: immunoSEQ multiplex PCR; the TCRdb copy retains only in-frame clones and omits some. Among about 180,000 clones listed, around 90% were seen once. This material consisted of peripheral blood, taken 28 days after the second AZD1222 dose. The receptors come from an adult who received the AZD1222 COVID-19 vaccine.

This rearrangement joins TRBV9 to TRBJ2-1, with TRBD1 identical over 7 bases. Looked up from germline, CDR1 is SGDLS and CDR2 is YYNGEE. The ends lost 4 bases at V and 5 bases at J; junction bases unmatched: 9. This CDR3 has 15 residues. As DNA, the CDR3 is TGTGCCAGCAGCCAAGCAGGGGGATACCACAATGAGCAGTTCTTC. This gives the protein CASSQAGGYHNEQFF.

This chain joins TRBV28 and TRBJ2-2; D might be TRBD2 (5 bases). The germline V gene encodes CDR1 MDHEN and CDR2 SYDVKM. Trimming removed 1 base from V and 2 bases from J, with 5 bases in between. This CDR3 is 14 amino acids long. CDR3 in amino acids: CASSLSGNTGELFF. The CDR3 DNA follows: TGTGCCAGCAGTTTATCGGGAAACACCGGGGAGCTGTTTTTT.

The chain combines TRBV6-5 with TRBJ1-2; no firm D call. This CDR3 comprises 13 residues. Germline CDR1 and CDR2: MNHEY and SVGAGI. V lost 6 bases and J lost 3, with 11 bases in between. Here the CDR3 reads CASSPELDYGYTF. CDR3 nucleotide sequence: TGTGCCAGCAGCCCCGAGCTGGACTATGGCTACACCTTC.

The V and J genes are TRBV27 and TRBJ2-5; possibly TRBD1 for D (6 bases). CDR1 MNHEY and CDR2 SMNVEV come from the germline V gene (reference sequence). Trimming removed 4 bases at V and 5 bases at J, with 11 bases between. The CDR3 consists of 13 residues. CDR3 amino acids: CASSSRGLETQYF. DNA of the CDR3: TGTGCCAGCAGTTCCAGGGGTTTGGAGACCCAGTACTTC.

The chain recombines TRBV27 with TRBJ2-7; TRBD1 aligns across 8 bases. The CDR3 contains 14 residues. The germline V gene has CDR1 MNHEY and CDR2 SMNVEV (reference sequence). V lost 1 base, J lost 10 bases, and 9 bases stayed unmatched. The chain's CDR3 is CASSLFGQGSVQYF. CDR3 DNA sequence: TGTGCCAGCAGTTTATTCGGACAGGGTTCCGTACAGTACTTC.

The J gene is TRBJ2-3, the V gene TRBV10-3; 8 nucleotides agree with TRBD2. This CDR3 is 16 amino acids long. From germline, CDR1 is ENHRY and CDR2 SYGVKD. The trim removed 0 bases at V and 4 bases at J, leaving 6 bases unmatched. CDR3 sequence reads: CAISESTGGPSDTQYF. DNA for the CDR3: TGTGCCATCAGTGAGTCCACGGGAGGGCCCTCAGATACGCAGTATTTT.

In its sample, this clone was seen once. J is TRBJ2-3 and V is TRBV11-3; possible D gene TRBD2, 7 bases. The V gene's germline CDR1 is SGHNT and CDR2 YENEEA. This CDR3 spans 16 amino acids. Trimming took 3 bases from V and 7 from J, leaving 20 bases between them. The CDR3 spells CASSLDSRAGANTQYF. In nucleotides, the CDR3 is TGTGCCAGCAGCTTGGACTCTAGGGCGGGGGCGAATACGCAGTATTTT.

J is TRBJ1-1 and V is TRBV5-5, with D unresolved. Trimming cost V 3 bases and J 1 base, with 7 bases left between them. Per the germline V gene, CDR1 is SGHKS and CDR2 is YYEKEE (reference sequence). CDR3 size: 13 residues. CDR3 in DNA: TGTGCCAGCAGCTCTACAACGAACACTGAAGCTTTCTTT. As protein: CASSSTTNTEAFF.

The chain links TRBV6-1 to TRBJ2-2; D is ambiguous. CDR3 size: 17 residues. Germline assignment: CDR1 MNHNS and CDR2 SASEGT. V was shortened by 1 base and J by 3 bases, with 15 bases between the two germline ends. CDR3 sequence reads: CASSEVATPTDTGELFF. CDR3 nucleotide sequence: TGTGCCAGCAGTGAAGTAGCTACCCCCACAGACACCGGGGAGCTGTTTTTT.

The count of this clone is one. The chain has TRBV18 and TRBJ1-6, with D perhaps TRBD1 (5 bases). In germline, CDR1 is KGHSH, CDR2 LQKENI. V lost 6 bases, J lost 8 bases, and 17 bases lay in between. The CDR3 has 15 amino acids. CDR3 protein: CASSTRKGGDSPLHF. The CDR3 DNA reads as TGTGCCAGCTCCACCAGGAAGGGAGGGGATTCACCCCTCCACTTT.

This chain links TRBV27 with TRBJ1-6; D unresolved. Between the trimmed V and J ends, which lost 6 bases and 10 bases, there was a span of 13 bases. This CDR3 is 13 amino acids long. Germline CDR1 MNHEY, CDR2 SMNVEV (reference sequence). The CDR3 spells CASSPGWLSPLHF. CDR3 nucleotide sequence: TGTGCCAGCAGCCCCGGGTGGCTCTCACCCCTCCACTTT.

V is TRBV4-2 and J is TRBJ2-3; TRBD2 agrees at 10 bases. After removal of 0 bases from V and 4 bases from J, the junction contained 10 bases not matched to a gene. The CDR3 is 18 amino acids. Germline V gene data show CDR1 as LGHNA and CDR2 as YNFKEQ. The CDR3 here is CASSQEGLAGASADTQYF. The CDR3 nucleotides read TGTGCCAGCAGCCAAGAAGGGCTAGCGGGGGCCTCGGCAGATACGCAGTATTTT.

The chain employs TRBV4-1 and TRBJ2-7; D call uncertain. Between the trimmed V and J ends, which lost 1 base and 0 bases, there was a span of 10 bases. Germline CDR1 is MGHRA and CDR2 is YSYEKL. The CDR3 extends over 15 amino acids. DNA for the CDR3: TGCGCCAGCAGCCAAGTGGTAAGGGTCTCCTACGAGCAGTACTTC. Translating it yields CASSQVVRVSYEQYF.

V gene TRBV3-1 (or the pseudogene TRBV3-2) combines with J gene TRBJ1-2; maybe TRBD1 (6 bases). Deletions cut 2 bases from V and 1 base from J, with 8 bases between. The CDR3 consists of 14 residues. Germline values: CDR1 LGHDT, CDR2 YNNKEL (reference sequence). This chain's CDR3 is CASSQNRDNYGYTF. CDR3 coding DNA: TGTGCCAGCAGCCAAAACAGGGATAACTATGGCTACACCTTC.

The chain is built from TRBV5-1 and TRBJ2-3; 9 nucleotides line up with TRBD2. The V segment lost 1 base and the J segment 2 bases; nucleotides outside the gene matches: 11. In germline, CDR1 is SGHRS, CDR2 YFSETQ. This CDR3 is 18 amino acids long. The CDR3 reads CASSLLSSGAAYTDTQYF. CDR3 coding DNA: TGCGCCAGCAGCTTGCTCTCTAGCGGGGCTGCGTACACAGATACGCAGTATTTT.

The chain combines TRBV14 with TRBJ2-6, with TRBD1 as a possible D gene (6 bases). The V and J ends lost 3 bases and 0 bases respectively, with 12 bases between them. CDR1 is SGHDN and CDR2 is FVKESK in the germline V gene. CDR3 length: 17 residues. CDR3 region: CASSHRRGDSGANVLTF. CDR3 coding DNA: TGTGCCAGCAGCCACCGCAGGGGAGACTCTGGGGCCAACGTCCTGACTTTC.

V usage is TRBV3-1 (or the pseudogene TRBV3-2) and J usage is TRBJ2-7, with 9 bases that match TRBD2. J lost 3 bases, V lost 1 base, and 4 bases had no gene match. The CDR3 is 15 residues long. The V gene's germline CDR1 is LGHDT and CDR2 YNNKEL (reference sequence). The CDR3 DNA reads as TGTGCCAGCAGCCAAGCGGTAGCGGGAGTCTACGAGCAGTACTTC. Protein product: CASSQAVAGVYEQYF.

This chain connects TRBV29-1 to TRBJ2-1; 8 nucleotides line up with TRBD2. The CDR3 length is 14 residues. Germline assignment: CDR1 SQVTM and CDR2 ANQGSEA. The V and J ends lost 4 bases and 2 bases, in that order; junction bases with no gene match: 4. CDR3 loop: CSVGRGGPYNEQFF. The CDR3 DNA sequence: TGCAGCGTTGGTCGGGGGGGACCCTACAATGAGCAGTTCTTC.

This clone occurred once. The chain links TRBV27 to TRBJ1-6; 9 bases line up with TRBD1. Trimming cost V 8 bases and J 10 bases; bases outside gene matches: 6. Per the germline V gene, CDR1 is MNHEY and CDR2 is SMNVEV (reference sequence). The CDR3 sequence is 13 residues long. CDR3 nucleotides: TGTGCCAGCGGACAGGGGTGGGACTCACCCCTCCACTTT. Translation gives CASGQGWDSPLHF.

This chain links TRBV20-1 with TRBJ2-1; 9 bases align to TRBD2. Germline V CDR1 and CDR2: DFQATT, SNEGSKA (reference sequence). The V and J ends lost 3 bases and 7 bases, in that order; junction bases with no gene match: 7. The CDR3 runs 14 residues. The CDR3 sequence: CSASSSGGINEQFF. The CDR3 DNA follows: TGCAGTGCTAGTAGTAGCGGGGGAATTAATGAGCAGTTCTTC.

V usage is TRBV7-2 and J usage is TRBJ1-1; 7 bases are shared with TRBD1. V trimming: 4 bases; J trimming: 5 bases; junction bases outside the gene matches: 7. The CDR3 spans 14 residues. Germline CDR1 reads SGHTA; CDR2 reads FQGNSA. CDR3 in DNA: TGTGCCAGCAGCTGGAAAGACAGGGATACTGAAGCTTTCTTT. It is translated as CASSWKDRDTEAFF.

Only one count was recorded for this clone. The rearrangement links TRBV2 to TRBJ2-7, with D possibly TRBD2 on 6 matching bases. The germline V gene has CDR1 SNHLY and CDR2 FYNNEI. The V and J ends lost 8 bases and 1 base respectively, with 18 bases between them. The CDR3 totals 15 residues. Here the CDR3 DNA reads TGTGCCAGCTTTGGGCTAGCGCAGAAGTCCTACGAGCAGTACTTC. Encoded protein: CASFGLAQKSYEQYF.

The chain links TRBV5-4 to TRBJ1-6; 7 positions agree with TRBD1. With V trimmed by 3 bases and J by 10 bases, 13 bases remained unmatched. The CDR3 contains 16 residues. Germline lookup yields CDR1 SGHNT and CDR2 YYREEE (reference sequence). In nucleotides, the CDR3 is TGTGCCAGCAGCTGGGGACAGTCCGCCGTTGTATCACCCCTCCACTTT. This encodes CASSWGQSAVVSPLHF.

The V gene is TRBV7-3, the J gene TRBJ2-1, with no clear D. This CDR3 is built from 16 residues. Between the trimmed V and J ends, which lost 2 bases and 2 bases, there was a span of 13 bases. Germline V CDR1 and CDR2: SGHTA, FQGTGA. The CDR3 sequence is CASSLDSRPTYNEQFF. CDR3 bases: TGTGCCAGCAGCTTAGATTCGCGGCCCACCTACAATGAGCAGTTCTTC.